This T cell receptor (beta chain) was obtained from a study of blood T cell repertoires in COVID-19. Study in general: Italy, Spain and the United States were the sources of the convalescent and acute COVID-19 samples. The analysed material was cDNA or gDNA that came from T cells, B-cell-depleted T cells, or PBMCs.

Per the authors' pipeline: For nucleated cells, counts were estimated from reference gene primer amplification. Here immunoSEQ multiplex PCR was the method, and the copy in TCRdb shows in-frame clones only, minus some. V and J calls and clone size come straight from that table; D and trimming were deduced from the DNA. The sample lists 200,000 to 250,000 clones, around 82% seen once, with approximately 12% in the top ten. The CDR3 is 17 residues long. V gave up 3 bases and J gave up 2 bases; unmatched junction bases: 10. The V gene's germline CDR1 is MNHNS and CDR2 SASEGT. Sequencing was carried out using peripheral blood. V usage is TRBV6-1 and J usage is TRBJ2-3; 8 bases are shared with TRBD1. The receptor's source is a woman in her 40s with acute or convalescent COVID-19. The chain's CDR3 is CASSEVATGVFTDTQYF. CDR3 DNA: TGTGCCAGCAGTGAGGTAGCGACAGGGGTATTCACAGATACGCAGTATTTT.